The TCR beta chain under discussion was sequenced for a study of cytomegalovirus exposure and HLA in healthy donors. The germline CDR1 and CDR2 sequences are ENHRY and SYGVKD. CDR3 length: 13 residues. Trimming stripped 7 bases from V and 6 bases from J, with 15 bases between. In the PCR, 60 Vbeta and 13 Jbeta primers were used. Libraries were prepared by immunoSEQ multiplex PCR; TCRdb keeps only in-frame clonotypes and omits some of them. The sample holds approximately 130,000 clones, around 86% seen once. The genes are TRBV10-3 and TRBJ1-2; TRBD1 is a possible D gene (5 bases). The clonotype comes from a man between 18 and 35 years old in good health and CMV-seronegative. The sample consisted of PBMCs. CDR3 loop: CAITPTEDDGYTF. CDR3 DNA sequence: TGTGCCATCACCCCGACAGAAGACGATGGCTACACCTTC.